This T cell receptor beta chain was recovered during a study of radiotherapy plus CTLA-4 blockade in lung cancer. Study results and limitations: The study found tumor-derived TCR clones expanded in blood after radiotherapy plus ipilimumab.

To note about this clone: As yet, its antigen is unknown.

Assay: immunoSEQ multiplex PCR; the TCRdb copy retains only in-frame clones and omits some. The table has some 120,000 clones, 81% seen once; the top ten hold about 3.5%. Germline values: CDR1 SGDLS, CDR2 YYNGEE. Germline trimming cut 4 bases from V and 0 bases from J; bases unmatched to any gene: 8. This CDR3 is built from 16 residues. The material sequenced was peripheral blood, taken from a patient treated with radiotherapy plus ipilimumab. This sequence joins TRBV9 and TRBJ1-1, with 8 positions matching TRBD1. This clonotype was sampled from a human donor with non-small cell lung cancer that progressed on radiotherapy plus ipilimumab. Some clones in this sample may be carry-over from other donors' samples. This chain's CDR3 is CASSPRGQGLNTEAFF. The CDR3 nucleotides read TGTGCCAGCAGCCCTCGCGGACAGGGATTGAACACTGAAGCTTTCTTT. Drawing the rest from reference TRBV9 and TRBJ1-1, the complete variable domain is DSGVTQTPKHLITATGQRVTLRCSPRSGDLSVYWYQQSLDQGLQFLIQYYNGEERAKGNILERFSAQQFPDLHSELNLSSLELGDSALYFCASSPRGQGLNTEAFFGQGTRLTVV.